The T cell receptor (beta chain) under discussion was sequenced for a study of T cell responses to AZD1222 COVID-19 vaccine. Study-wide findings and caveats: Clonal diversity was possibly underestimated; the donors were predominantly white British and more often female.

The data were produced by immunoSEQ multiplex PCR, yet TCRdb's version contains in-frame clones alone and is incomplete. The table has more than 150,000 clones, 94% seen once. Second doses at about 4 or about 12 weeks were pooled. The CDR3 has 16 residues. V was shortened by 2 bases and J by 2 bases, with 13 bases between the two germline ends. The germline V gene encodes CDR1 MNHEY and CDR2 SMNVEV (reference sequence). Details on this clone: Its antigen remains unidentified.

V is TRBV27 and J is TRBJ1-5; D is uncertain. Sequences were derived from peripheral blood, sampled 28 days after the second AZD1222 dose. The receptor was isolated from an adult who received the AZD1222 COVID-19 vaccine. CDR3 region: CASSLIGQGGNQPQHF. CDR3 DNA sequence: TGTGCCAGCAGTTTAATTGGGCAAGGCGGCAATCAGCCCCAGCATTTT.